What follows are 2 T cell receptor beta chains derived from one specimen sequenced in a study of T cells in Graves' hyperthyroidism and ophthalmopathy. TCR beta CDR3 regions were amplified from RNA transcripts. HTBI primers drove first-round RT-PCR of the TCR CDR3. TCRdb independently ran MiXCR on the multiplex PCR reads; one entry per CDR3 protein. The sample holds fewer than 900,000 distinct CDR3 sequences, approximately 16% seen once. What was sequenced was blood. These TCRs come from a man younger than 35 with Graves' hyperthyroidism.

Ten or more counts support this clonotype. The rearrangement links TRBV30 to TRBJ1-2; TRBD1 matches 9 bases. This CDR3 comprises 15 residues. With V trimmed by 5 bases and J by 2 bases, 9 bases remained unmatched. Germline V gene lookup returns CDR1 GTSNPN and CDR2 SVGIG (reference sequence). The CDR3 DNA follows: TGTGCCTGGGGTCCACGGACAGGGGTAAACTATGGCTACACCTTC. This codes for CAWGPRTGVNYGYTF.

Points on this clonotype: A read error may account for a junction end that differs from germline. The gene calls are TRBV19 and TRBJ2-1; D gene ambiguous. CDR1 is LNHDA and CDR2 is SQIVND in the germline V gene (reference sequence). The CDR3 length is 13 residues. CDR3 protein: CASTGRSHNEQFF. CDR3 DNA: TGTGCCAGTACCGGACGCTCCCACAATGAGCAGTTCTTC.